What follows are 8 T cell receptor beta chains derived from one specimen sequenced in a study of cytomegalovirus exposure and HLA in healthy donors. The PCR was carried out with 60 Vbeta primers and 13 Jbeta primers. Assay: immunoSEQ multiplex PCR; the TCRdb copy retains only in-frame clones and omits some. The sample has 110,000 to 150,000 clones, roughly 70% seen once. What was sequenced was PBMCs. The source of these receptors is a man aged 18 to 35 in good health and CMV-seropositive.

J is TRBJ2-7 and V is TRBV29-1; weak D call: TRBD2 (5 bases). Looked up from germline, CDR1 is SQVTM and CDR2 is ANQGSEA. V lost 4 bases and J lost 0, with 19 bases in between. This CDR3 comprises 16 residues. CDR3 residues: CSVGGVSSGSSYEQYF. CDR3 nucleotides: TGCAGCGTTGGGGGAGTATCATCGGGGAGCTCCTACGAGCAGTACTTC.

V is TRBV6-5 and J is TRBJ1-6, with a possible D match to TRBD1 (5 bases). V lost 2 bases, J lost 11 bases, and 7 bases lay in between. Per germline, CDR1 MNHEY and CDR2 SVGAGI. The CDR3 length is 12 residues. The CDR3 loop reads CASSYQGTPLHF. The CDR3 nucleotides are TGTGCCAGCAGTTACCAGGGAACACCCCTCCACTTT.

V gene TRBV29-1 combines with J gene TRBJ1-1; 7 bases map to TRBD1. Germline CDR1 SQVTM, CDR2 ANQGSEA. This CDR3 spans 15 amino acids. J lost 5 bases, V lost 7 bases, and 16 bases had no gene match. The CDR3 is CSAIREGARRTEAFF. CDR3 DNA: TGCAGCGCGATACGGGAGGGGGCGCGGAGGACTGAAGCTTTCTTT.

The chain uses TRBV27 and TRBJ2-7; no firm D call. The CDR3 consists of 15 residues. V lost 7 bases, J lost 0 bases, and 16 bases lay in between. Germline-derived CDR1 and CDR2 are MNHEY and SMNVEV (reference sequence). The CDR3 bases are TGTGCCAGCAATCCAGGCCTCCAGAGCTCCTACGAGCAGTACTTC. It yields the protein CASNPGLQSSYEQYF.

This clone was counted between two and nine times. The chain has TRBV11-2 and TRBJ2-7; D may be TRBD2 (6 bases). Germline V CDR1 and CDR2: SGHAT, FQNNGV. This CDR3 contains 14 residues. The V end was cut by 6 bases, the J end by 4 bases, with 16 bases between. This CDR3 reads CASSRGSAGYEQYF. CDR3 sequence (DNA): TGTGCCAGCAGTCGGGGGAGTGCAGGGTACGAGCAGTACTTC.

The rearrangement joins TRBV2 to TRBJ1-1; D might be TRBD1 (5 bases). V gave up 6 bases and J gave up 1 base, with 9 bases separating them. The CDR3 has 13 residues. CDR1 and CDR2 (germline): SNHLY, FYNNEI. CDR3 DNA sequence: TGTGCCAGCAGGAAGGGGCAGAACACTGAAGCTTTCTTT. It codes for CASRKGQNTEAFF.

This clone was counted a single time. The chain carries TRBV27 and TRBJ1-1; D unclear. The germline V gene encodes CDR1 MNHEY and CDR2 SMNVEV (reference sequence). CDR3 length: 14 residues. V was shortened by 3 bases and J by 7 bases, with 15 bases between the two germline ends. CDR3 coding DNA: TGTGCCAGCAGTTTGTCGATCGCGTTTGGTGAAGCTTTCTTT. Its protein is CASSLSIAFGEAFF.

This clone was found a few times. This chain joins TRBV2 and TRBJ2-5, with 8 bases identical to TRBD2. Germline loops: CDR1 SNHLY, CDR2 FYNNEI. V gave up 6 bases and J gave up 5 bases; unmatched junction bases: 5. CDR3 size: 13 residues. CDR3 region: CASSKRESETQYF. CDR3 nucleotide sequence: TGTGCCAGCAGCAAGCGGGAGTCGGAGACCCAGTACTTC. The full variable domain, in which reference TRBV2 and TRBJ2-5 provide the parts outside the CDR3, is EPEVTQTPSHQVTQMGQEVILRCVPISNHLYFYWYRQILGQKVEFLVSFYNNEISEKSEIFDDQFSVERPDGSNFTLKIRSTKLEDSAMYFCASSKRESETQYFGPGTRLLVL.